Listed below are T cell receptor beta chains from one sample, sequenced in a study of T cells in Graves' hyperthyroidism and ophthalmopathy. TCRdb reprocessed the multiplex PCR reads with MiXCR, giving one entry per CDR3 protein. Here the sample spans roughly 400,000 distinct CDR3 sequences, 20% to 25% being singletons. Specimen: blood. These receptor sequences come from a middle-aged man with Graves' hyperthyroidism. Each CDR3 is given with its conserved first and last residue. A D gene is named only where the DNA matches it firmly. Some rows have no size entry. The others give once, few or many, or a class for an expanded clone.

d_call	clone_size	j_call	v_call	cdr3_nt	cdr3_aa
TRBD1	.	TRBJ2-7	TRBV7-9	TGTGCCAGCAGCTTACGGGGACAGGGGACCTACGAGCAGTACTTC	CASSLRGQGTYEQYF
.	.	TRBJ1-1	TRBV20-1	TGCAGTGCCTCACGGGGCCCCAGGGGGAACACTGAAGCTTTCTTT	CSASRGPRGNTEAFF
.	.	TRBJ1-2	TRBV2	TGTGCCAGCAGTGTGGCCAGAAACTATGGCTACACCTTC	CASSVARNYGYTF
.	.	TRBJ2-3	TRBV15	TGTGCCACCAGCAGAGATCTGATTAGCGGCTTGGCAGATACGCAGTATTTT	CATSRDLISGLADTQYF
TRBD1	.	TRBJ2-7	TRBV18	TGTGCCAGCTCAGCCGGACAGGGGAACTACGAGCAGTACTTC	CASSAGQGNYEQYF
.	.	TRBJ1-2	TRBV12-3/TRBV12-4	TGTGCCAGCAGTTCGACACCCGAAGGTGACGGCTACACCTTC	CASSSTPEGDGYTF
.	few	TRBJ2-1	TRBV20-1	TGCAGTGCTAGCCGTCCGGTAGCGCCTGCCTACAATGAGCAGTTCTTC	CSASRPVAPAYNEQFF
.	.	TRBJ2-7	TRBV27	TGTGCCAGCAGACAGGGGACTCTTAGCTCCTACGAGCAGTACTTC	CASRQGTLSSYEQYF
TRBD1	.	TRBJ1-1	TRBV7-9	TGTGCCAGCAGCTTACGGACAGGGTTTGATGAAGCTTTCTTT	CASSLRTGFDEAFF
.	.	TRBJ1-1	TRBV19	TGTGCCAGTAGTATAACGGAGGCATATCCTCAAGCTTTCTTT	CASSITEAYPQAFF
TRBD2	.	TRBJ2-7	TRBV20-1	TGCAGTGCTAGGTCGGCTAGCGGGACAAACGCAGTCTACGAGCTGTACTTC	CSARSASGTNAVYELYF
.	many	TRBJ2-3	TRBV20-1	TGCAGTGCTAGAGATGGGGCCAAGCTAAGCACAGATACGCAGTATTTT	CSARDGAKLSTDTQYF
TRBD2	few	TRBJ2-3	TRBV7-3	TGTGCCAGCAGCCCAGGACTAGTGGCAGATACGCAGTATTTT	CASSPGLVADTQYF
.	many	TRBJ2-3	TRBV2	TGTGCCAGCAGACGAATAGGAGATACGCAGTATTTT	CASRRIGDTQYF
TRBD1	.	TRBJ1-1	TRBV20-1	TGCAGTGCACCGGGACAGGGGGCGAGCACTGAAGCTTTCTTT	CSAPGQGASTEAFF
TRBD2	few	TRBJ2-7	TRBV27	TGTGCCAGCAGAGGAGCGGGAGTACCCTACGAGCAGTACTTC	CASRGAGVPYEQYF
.	many	TRBJ1-1	TRBV2	TGTGCCAGCGGGACGCTGAACACTGAAGCTTTCTTT	CASGTLNTEAFF
.	.	TRBJ2-5	TRBV20-1	TGCAGTGCTCCTGTGGACTTTCCGGAGACCCAGTACTTC	CSAPVDFPETQYF
TRBD1	.	TRBJ2-4	TRBV20-1	TGCAGTGCGCCGTCTCCGGACAGGGGAGGGAACATTCAGTACTTC	CSAPSPDRGGNIQYF
.	.	TRBJ2-2	TRBV7-9	TGTGCCAGCAACCGCAACGGGGATTATAGGGAGCTGTTTTTT	CASNRNGDYRELFF
TRBD1	many	TRBJ2-7	TRBV6-2/TRBV6-3	TGTGCCAGCACTTACCGGGGACAGTCCTACGAGCAGTACTTC	CASTYRGQSYEQYF
.	.	TRBJ2-1	TRBV15	TGTGCCACCAGCCGTTTTGGCTACAATGAGCAGTTCTTC	CATSRFGYNEQFF
TRBD2	many	TRBJ2-2	TRBV11-2	TGTGCCAGCAGCTTTAATCTAGCGGGCGTTGGCGGGGAGCTGTTTTTT	CASSFNLAGVGGELFF
.	.	TRBJ2-7	TRBV9	TGTGCCAGCAGCGTGGGCGGTTTTCCCTACGAGCAGTACTTC	CASSVGGFPYEQYF
.	.	TRBJ1-5	TRBV7-9	TGTGCCAGCAGCCGGGCCGTTAGCAATCAGCCCCAGCATTTT	CASSRAVSNQPQHF
TRBD1	.	TRBJ1-1	TRBV5-1	TGCGCCAGCAGCTTGTTGGCAGGGGGGAGCACTGAAGCTTTCTTT	CASSLLAGGSTEAFF
.	many	TRBJ1-4	TRBV2	TGTGCCAGCAGTGGGCAGGGACGCGGTGAAAAACTGTTTTTT	CASSGQGRGEKLFF
.	.	TRBJ1-4	TRBV3-1	TGTGCCAGCAGCGAACCGGGACATGGGAACGAAAAACTGTTTTTT	CASSEPGHGNEKLFF
.	many	TRBJ2-7	TRBV7-9	TGTGCCAGCAGCCCCCGGACTACCTACGAGCAGTACTTC	CASSPRTTYEQYF
.	few	TRBJ2-1	TRBV6-5	TGTGCCAGCAGTTACTTTGGCAAAGACAATGAGCAGTTCTTC	CASSYFGKDNEQFF
.	few	TRBJ2-5	TRBV5-1	TGCGCCAGCAGCTTGGAAGGACACCAGTACTTC	CASSLEGHQYF
.	many	TRBJ1-4	TRBV2	TGTGCCAGCAAGAACGGGGCCACTAATGAAAAACTGTTTTTT	CASKNGATNEKLFF
.	.	TRBJ2-7	TRBV30	TGTGCCGTGGCGCAGGGGAAGGGGGAGCAGTACTTC	CAVAQGKGEQYF
.	.	TRBJ1-1	TRBV5-1	TGCGCCAGCAGCTTGGTGGCGGCAAAGACTGAAGCTTTCTTT	CASSLVAAKTEAFF
TRBD1	few	TRBJ2-1	TRBV29-1	TGCAGCGCCGACACCGGGACAGGGAGCAATGAGCAGTTCTTC	CSADTGTGSNEQFF
TRBD1	few	TRBJ1-2	TRBV28	TGTGCCAGCAGTTCGCCGGGACAGGGGATGGGCTATGGCTACACCTTC	CASSSPGQGMGYGYTF